This TCR beta chain emerged from a study of blood T cell repertoires in COVID-19. For the study at large: From T cells, B-cell-depleted T cells, or PBMCs came the material, which was cDNA or gDNA.

TCRdb's copy holds only in-frame clones and misses some; the assay was immunoSEQ multiplex PCR. The repertoire holds more than 200,000 clones, with less than 90% as singletons. The sample consisted of peripheral blood. This TCR was sampled from a man in his 60s with acute or convalescent COVID-19.

The CDR3 is CASNIGAMNTGELFF. The CDR3, as DNA: TGTGCCAGCAACATAGGGGCAATGAACACCGGGGAGCTGTTTTTT. V gene TRBV6-5 combines with J gene TRBJ2-2, with D possibly being TRBD1 (5 bases). V was shortened by 7 bases and J by 1 base, with 13 bases between the two germline ends. This CDR3 region has 15 residues. Germline CDR1 reads MNHEY; CDR2 reads SVGAGI.